This record concerns one TCR beta chain sequence. V was clipped by 3 bases and J by 7 bases; unmatched bases: 5. The CDR3 has 15 residues. CDR1 and CDR2 from the germline V gene are SGHRS and YFSETQ. Original processing methods: Reference gene primer amplification yielded estimated nucleated cell counts. The data were produced by immunoSEQ multiplex PCR, yet TCRdb's version contains in-frame clones alone and is incomplete. V and J calls and clone size come straight from that table; D and trimming were deduced from the DNA. The sample yields hundreds of thousands of clones, about four fifths seen once. These data are taken from a study of blood T cell repertoires in COVID-19. Whole-study context: PBMCs, B-cell-depleted T cells, or T cells were the source of the cDNA or gDNA that made up the material.

Sequenced material: peripheral blood. This receptor was obtained from a man aged 80 or over with acute or convalescent COVID-19. The chain uses TRBV5-1 and TRBJ1-4; 11 nucleotides align to TRBD1. CDR3 nucleotide sequence: TGCGCCAGCAGCTGGGGACAGGGGGATGGTGAAAAACTGTTTTTT. Translation gives CASSWGQGDGEKLFF.